This T cell receptor beta chain was sequenced for a study of T cells in Graves' hyperthyroidism and ophthalmopathy. The CDR3 length is 19 residues. CDR1 is MNHEY and CDR2 is SMNVEV in the germline V gene (reference sequence). Trimming stripped 2 bases from V and 2 bases from J, with 19 bases between. At least ten counts were recorded for this clonotype. It was RNA transcripts that yielded the amplified TCR beta CDR3 regions. Researchers ran a first-round RT-PCR on the TCR CDR3 using the HTBI primer set. TCRdb recomputed calls from the multiplex PCR reads with MiXCR, one row per CDR3 protein. Of over 250,000 distinct CDR3 sequences detected, 25% to 30% appear once; the ten largest clones hold about 30%.

The sequence was obtained from a man in his forties with Graves' hyperthyroidism that later progressed to Graves' ophthalmopathy. The source material was blood. The rearrangement joins TRBV27 to TRBJ2-6, with a weak D call TRBD1 (5 bases). CDR3 region: CASSLRFWQGYTGANVLTF. The CDR3 bases are TGTGCCAGCAGTTTACGTTTTTGGCAGGGCTACACTGGGGCCAACGTCCTGACTTTC. Based on the CDR3 plus reference TRBV27 and TRBJ2-6, the full variable domain is EAQVTQNPRYLITVTGKKLTVTCSQNMNHEYMSWYRQDPGLGLRQIYYSMNVEVTDKGDVPEGYKVSRKEKRNFPLILESPSPNQTSLYFCASSLRFWQGYTGANVLTFGAGSRLTVL.